The 22 T cell receptor beta chains below were found in one sample sequenced in a study of cytomegalovirus exposure and HLA in healthy donors. 60 Vbeta and 13 Jbeta primers were used in PCR. Using immunoSEQ multiplex PCR, the repertoire was profiled, and TCRdb retains in-frame clones only, with some absent. Altogether around 170,000 clones are present, over 80% being singletons, with the ten largest covering under 2%. The sequenced material came from PBMCs. These receptors came from a young woman in good health and CMV-seronegative.

Only one count was recorded for this clone. The rearrangement uses TRBV5-1 and TRBJ2-3, with D unresolved. Trimming removed 4 bases from V and 0 bases from J, with 3 bases in between. Germline V gives CDR1 SGHRS, CDR2 YFSETQ. There are 12 residues in the CDR3. The CDR3 sequence: CASSRSTDTQYF. Written as DNA, the CDR3 is TGCGCCAGCAGCCGTAGCACAGATACGCAGTATTTT.

This CDR3 is CASRWTGAVYEQFF. The CDR3, as DNA: TGTGCCAGCAGGTGGACAGGGGCTGTGTATGAGCAGTTCTTC. The V call is TRBV2, the J call TRBJ2-1; 9 bases agree with TRBD1. This CDR3 has 14 amino acids. Germline V lookup: CDR1 SNHLY, CDR2 FYNNEI. J lost 8 bases, V lost 6 bases, and 8 bases had no gene match.

The CDR3: CVSRAEGIVGYTF. The DNA for the CDR3 is TGTGTCTCTCGGGCGGAGGGGATTGTTGGCTACACCTTC. The rearrangement joins TRBV5-4 to TRBJ1-2, with D tentatively TRBD1 (5 bases). CDR3 length equals 13 residues. In germline, CDR1 is SGHNT, CDR2 YYREEE (reference sequence).

The rearrangement uses TRBV28 and TRBJ2-5; 11 positions agree with TRBD2. V shed 5 bases and J 0 bases; nucleotides not matched to a gene: 2. Germline loops: CDR1 MDHEN, CDR2 SYDVKM. This CDR3 spans 15 amino acids. CDR3 amino acids: CASSASGGYQETQYF. The CDR3 DNA reads TGTGCCAGCAGTGCTAGCGGGGGGTACCAAGAGACCCAGTACTTC.

This chain joins TRBV5-4 and TRBJ2-7, with 8 bases identical to TRBD2. The CDR3 totals 13 residues. V lost 4 bases to trimming and J lost 7 bases; unmatched junction nucleotides: 7. Germline V gives CDR1 SGHNT, CDR2 YYREEE (reference sequence). The CDR3 is CASSVGLDREQYF. CDR3 nucleotides: TGTGCCAGCAGCGTGGGACTAGATCGAGAGCAGTACTTC.

The V and J genes are TRBV5-4 and TRBJ1-4; TRBD1 might be the D (5 bases). This CDR3 region has 15 residues. Trimming took 3 bases from V and 4 from J, leaving 13 bases between them. Germline CDR1 SGHNT, CDR2 YYREEE (reference sequence). The CDR3 protein is CASSSSAGINEKLFF. As DNA, the CDR3 is TGTGCCAGCAGCTCCTCGGCAGGGATTAATGAAAAACTGTTTTTT.

V and J are TRBV30 and TRBJ2-1; 8 bases match TRBD2. The CDR3 runs to 14 residues. J was trimmed by 2 bases and V by 4 bases; bases with no gene match: 4. CDR1 is GTSNPN, CDR2 SVGIG, per germline (reference sequence). The CDR3 DNA sequence: TGTGCCTGGATGCAGCGGGGGCCCTACAATGAGCAGTTCTTC. Protein sequence: CAWMQRGPYNEQFF.

The V gene is TRBV19, the J gene TRBJ1-5; perhaps TRBD1 as D (5 bases). The length of the CDR3 is 15 residues. The ends were cut back, 5 bases at V and 6 bases at J, with 17 bases in the middle. Germline-derived CDR1 and CDR2 are LNHDA and SQIVND (reference sequence). DNA of the CDR3: TGTGCCAGTAGTGTTCTCCGGGGGTCGGGTCAGCCCCAGCATTTT. Protein: CASSVLRGSGQPQHF.

As DNA, the CDR3 is TGTGCCAGCAGCTTAGTGGCAGGGCGTGACACTGAAGCTTTCTTT. This translates into CASSLVAGRDTEAFF. This sequence joins TRBV7-6 and TRBJ1-1; a weak D match, TRBD1 (5 bases). From germline, CDR1 is SGHVS and CDR2 FNYEAQ. CDR3 size: 15 residues. Trimming shortened V by 1 base and J by 3 bases, and 12 bases separated the two germline ends.

The chain uses TRBV5-1 and TRBJ2-6; no clear D gene. The V gene's germline CDR1 is SGHRS and CDR2 YFSETQ. The CDR3 consists of 17 residues. The V gene lost 4 bases and the J gene lost 0 bases, with 14 bases spanning the gap. CDR3 in DNA: TGCGCCAGCAGCCCAGGTCCCCCGAGCTCTGGGGCCAACGTCCTGACTTTC. Its protein is CASSPGPPSSGANVLTF.

DNA of the CDR3: TGTGCCAGCAGCTTAGAGACAGGGGTCGGGAACACTGAAGCTTTCTTT. Amino acids: CASSLETGVGNTEAFF. The rearrangement joins TRBV7-9 to TRBJ1-1; TRBD1 agrees at 8 bases. The CDR3 is 16 residues long. The ends lost 1 base at V and 1 base at J; junction bases unmatched: 5. Germline CDR1 reads SEHNR; CDR2 reads FQNEAQ (reference sequence).

This chain uses TRBV19 with TRBJ2-7; 8 positions agree with TRBD1. V gave up 6 bases and J gave up 6 bases; unmatched junction bases: 7. Germline V CDR1 and CDR2: LNHDA, SQIVND (reference sequence). The CDR3 totals 13 residues. The CDR3 coding sequence is TGTGCCAGTAGAAATCAGGGGGCCGGCGAGCAGTACTTC. It is translated as CASRNQGAGEQYF.

The chain is built from TRBV7-2 and TRBJ2-7; tentative D call: TRBD2 (6 bases). Trimming removed 5 bases at V and 7 bases at J, with 18 bases between. Germline V gene data show CDR1 as SGHTA and CDR2 as FQGNSA. The CDR3 runs 14 residues. The CDR3 nucleotides read TGTGCCAGCAGCCTCGGGGCCATCGGAGGGGAGCAGTACTTC. Its translation: CASSLGAIGGEQYF.

The chain carries TRBV28 and TRBJ1-5, with D perhaps matching TRBD1 (5 bases). The germline CDR1 and CDR2 sequences are MDHEN and SYDVKM. V lost 4 bases to trimming and J lost 5 bases, with 15 bases between them. CDR3 length: 15 amino acids. For the CDR3, the DNA is TGTGCCAGCAGTTCCCCATCAGGGATGGATCAGCCCCAGCATTTT. Its translation: CASSSPSGMDQPQHF.

This chain's CDR3 is CASSYNGGEAFF. The CDR3 DNA sequence: TGCGCCAGCAGCTACAACGGGGGTGAAGCTTTCTTT. The chain uses TRBV5-1 and TRBJ1-1, with D perhaps matching TRBD1 (5 bases). Germline CDR1 and CDR2: SGHRS and YFSETQ. There are 12 residues in the CDR3. Trimming took 3 bases from V and 7 from J, leaving 10 bases between them.

The V call is TRBV7-9, the J call TRBJ1-4, with a weak D call TRBD1 (5 bases). Germline CDR1 and CDR2: SEHNR and FQNEAQ (reference sequence). This CDR3 contains 16 residues. V was pared by 3 bases and J by 0 bases, with 11 bases between. In DNA form, the CDR3 reads TGTGCCAGCAGCTTGGGACTCGGCGCAACTAATGAAAAACTGTTTTTT. Amino acid sequence: CASSLGLGATNEKLFF. The full variable domain, rest sourced from reference TRBV7-9 and TRBJ1-4, is DTGVSQNPRHKITKRGQNVTFRCDPISEHNRLYWYRQTLGQGPEFLTYFQNEAQLEKSRLLSDRFSAERPKGSFSTLEIQRTEQGDSAMYLCASSLGLGATNEKLFFGSGTQLSVL.

This chain joins TRBV28 and TRBJ2-7, with a weak D call TRBD2 (7 bases). Germline V gives CDR1 MDHEN, CDR2 SYDVKM. Trimming pared 5 bases from V and 6 bases from J, leaving 17 bases between. The CDR3 covers 14 residues. CDR3 coding DNA: TGTGCCAGCAGTCTGGGGGGGCTGCGGGGCGAGCAGTACTTC. Its translation: CASSLGGLRGEQYF.

This chain links TRBV15 with TRBJ1-5; possible D gene TRBD1, 6 bases. The CDR3 is made up of 17 amino acids. Trimming shortened V by 1 base and J by 6 bases, and 19 bases separated the two germline ends. CDR1 and CDR2 from the germline V gene are LNHNV and YYDKDF (reference sequence). The CDR3 spells CATSRVQGSARSQPQHF. The CDR3 DNA is TGTGCCACCAGCAGAGTACAGGGAAGTGCTAGGTCTCAGCCCCAGCATTTT.

The V and J genes are TRBV28 and TRBJ1-2; D ambiguous. The CDR3 spans 13 residues. Germline V gives CDR1 MDHEN, CDR2 SYDVKM. V was clipped by 7 bases and J by 8 bases, with 17 bases between them. Here the CDR3 reads CASTLRAGLGYTF. Written as DNA, the CDR3 is TGTGCCAGCACCCTTCGGGCGGGATTGGGCTACACCTTC.

The CDR3 here is CAISEPRGGEKLFF. CDR3 bases: TGTGCCATCAGTGAACCTCGGGGGGGTGAAAAACTGTTTTTT. The chain carries TRBV10-3 and TRBJ1-4; tentative D call: TRBD1 (5 bases). The CDR3 is made up of 14 amino acids. CDR1 is ENHRY and CDR2 is SYGVKD in the germline V gene. Trimming cost V 3 bases and J 7 bases, with 12 bases left between them.

This clone appeared once. The V and J genes are TRBV5-8 and TRBJ2-5; TRBD2 matches at 8 bases. Germline V CDR1 and CDR2: SGHTS, YDEGEE. There are 15 residues in the CDR3. Unmatched junction bases numbered 10, after V lost 4 bases and J lost 5 bases. CDR3 in amino acids: CASSATGSGGETQYF. CDR3 nucleotides: TGTGCCAGCAGCGCCACGGGAAGCGGGGGTGAGACCCAGTACTTC.

This chain uses TRBV4-1 with TRBJ1-1, with TRBD1 identical over 8 bases. The ends lost 4 bases at V and 3 bases at J; junction bases unmatched: 7. CDR1 is MGHRA and CDR2 is YSYEKL in the germline V gene. CDR3 length: 15 amino acids. The CDR3 here is CASSLWTGKDTEAFF. The CDR3 DNA follows: TGCGCCAGCAGCCTATGGACAGGGAAGGACACTGAAGCTTTCTTT.